This entry concerns a single TCR beta chain. Which antigen it targets is not known. No base quality values were provided; no much bigger clone lies one nucleotide off. The High Capacity cDNA Reverse Transcription Kit was used to reverse transcribe all of the isolated RNA, meaning that expressed TCRB transcripts were what got sequenced. Deep immunoSEQ sequencing was performed on naive, central memory and regulatory T cell samples, with an average of approximately 4 million total reads per sample. Sorted cells were lysed in RLT buffer and RNA was extracted with DNase-treated RNeasy Micro or Mini kits, depending on cell number. To prevent cross-contamination, each cell subset was processed individually, whereas patient and healthy donor samples were processed jointly. TCRB sequences were amplified from cDNA with the immunoSEQ multiplex PCR, producing 87-bp fragments spanning the CDR3 region. The amplicons were sequenced using the Illumina HiSeq platform. On the study's bioinformatics: PCR bias was corrected computationally using synthetic template baselines, and reads within Hamming distance 2 were collapsed, with unmergeable singletons discarded. Reads were aligned to IMGT to assign V, D and J genes, CDR3 length, and insertions or deletions at six rearrangement sites. Within each subset, clonotype counts were normalized to sorted cell number, after which true diversity and Gini coefficients were computed with the tcR R package. Repertoire sharing was quantified using the overlap coefficient calculated on TCRB nucleotide sequences. TCRdb carries this immuneACCESS record with in-frame sequences only. Its versions omit some clonotypes, under half of them owing to an unresolved V gene in the studies checked, with the rest unexplained. Clonal size and the V and J genes are those of that table, whereas D and trimming came from the DNA. The sample records about 30,000 clones, 55% to 60% of which are singletons. The ten largest clones add up to 1.3% to 1.5% of the sample.

The source of the sample is a study of beta chain features in type 1 diabetes (dated by TCRdb to the late 2010s). Concerning the study at large: No differences in mean age, gender distribution, total cell number or subset yield were found between patients and healthy donors. A total of 85 million to 110 million sorted cells were examined across all samples, and RNA yield correlated strongly with the number of cells per subset. Naive and central memory subsets were obtained from all 30 or so donors, but regulatory and stem cell-like memory subsets were isolated from only 8 patients and about eight healthy donors. The study compared TCRB repertoires of sorted circulating CD4+ T cell subsets between recently diagnosed type 1 diabetes patients and matched healthy donors. General conclusions and limits of the study: PCR may preferentially amplify shorter templates, but because patient and control samples were amplified and corrected together, any resulting skew would affect both groups equally. Because small numbers of individuals were included in the HLA sub-analyses, any influence of HLA type on TCRB rearrangement was left unresolved. Type 1 diabetes patients showed a moderate but significant shortening of TCRB CDR3 length in all four CD4+ subsets. Patients with type 1 diabetes made fewer insertions and deleted more nucleotides at VDJ recombination sites, implying thymic rearrangement abnormalities. Sequencing cDNA rather than genomic DNA could over-represent highly expressing activated cells, although activation and CD3 levels did not differ between groups. Naive, central memory and regulatory TCRB repertoires appeared to be more similar among patients than among healthy donors.

Each donor gave one peripheral blood draw, roughly 0.12 L on average, collected into heparinised tubes. Using a panel that included CD45RO, CCR7, CD25, CD127, CD95 and CD27, naive, central memory, regulatory and stem cell-like memory CD4+ T cells were sorted on a BD FACSAria II. All sorted populations exceeded 95% purity. PBMCs were isolated right away by Lymphoprep density gradient centrifugation and were stained directly, without culture. So that batch effects would be minimized, each experiment stained and sorted samples in pairs, pairing one healthy donor with one patient. The germline V gene yields MGHDK for CDR1 and SYGVNS for CDR2. V sheds 4 bases and J sheds 7 bases, leaving 16 bases between their ends. Reading from cysteine to phenylalanine, the CDR3 counts 15 amino acids. Of the read, only the CDR3 DNA is kept; its 45 bases are in frame from base 1.

The sample was Tregs from blood. The cell subset or site label, read with the paper, signifies: regulatory CD4+ T cells. This receptor was taken from a woman younger than 35 with type 1 diabetes. The chain uses TRBV25-1 and TRBJ2-2; the D segment could be TRBD2, given 6 matching bases. The CDR3 region has the sequence CASSVWYTAGGELFF. The DNA is TGTGCCAGCAGTGTATGGTACACAGCGGGCGGGGAGCTGTTTTTT.